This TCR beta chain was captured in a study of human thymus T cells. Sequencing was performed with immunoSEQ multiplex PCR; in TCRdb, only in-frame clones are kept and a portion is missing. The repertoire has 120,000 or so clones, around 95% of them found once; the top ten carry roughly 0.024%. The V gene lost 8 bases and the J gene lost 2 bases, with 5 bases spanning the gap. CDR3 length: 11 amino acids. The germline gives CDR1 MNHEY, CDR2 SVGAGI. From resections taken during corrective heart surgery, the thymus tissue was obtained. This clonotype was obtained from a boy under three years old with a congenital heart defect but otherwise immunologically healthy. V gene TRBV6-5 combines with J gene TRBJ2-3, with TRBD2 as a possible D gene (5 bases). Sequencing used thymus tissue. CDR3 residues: CASRDTDTQYF. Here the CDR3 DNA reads TGTGCCAGCCGGGACACAGATACGCAGTATTTT.